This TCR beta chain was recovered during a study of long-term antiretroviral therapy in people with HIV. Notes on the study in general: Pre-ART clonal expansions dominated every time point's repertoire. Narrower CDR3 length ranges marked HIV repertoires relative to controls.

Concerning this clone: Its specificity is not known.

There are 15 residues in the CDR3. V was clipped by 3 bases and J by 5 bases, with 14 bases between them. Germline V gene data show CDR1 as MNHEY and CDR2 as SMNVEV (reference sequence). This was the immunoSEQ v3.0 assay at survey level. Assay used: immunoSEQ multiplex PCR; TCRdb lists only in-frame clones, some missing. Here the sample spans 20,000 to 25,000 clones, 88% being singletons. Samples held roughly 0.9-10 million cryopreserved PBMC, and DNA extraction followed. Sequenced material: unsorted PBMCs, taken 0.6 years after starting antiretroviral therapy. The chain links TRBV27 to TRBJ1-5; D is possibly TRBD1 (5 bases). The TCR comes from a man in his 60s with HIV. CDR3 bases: TGTGCCAGCAGTTTTAATTGGGGGTGGGATCAGCCCCAGCATTTT. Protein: CASSFNWGWDQPQHF.